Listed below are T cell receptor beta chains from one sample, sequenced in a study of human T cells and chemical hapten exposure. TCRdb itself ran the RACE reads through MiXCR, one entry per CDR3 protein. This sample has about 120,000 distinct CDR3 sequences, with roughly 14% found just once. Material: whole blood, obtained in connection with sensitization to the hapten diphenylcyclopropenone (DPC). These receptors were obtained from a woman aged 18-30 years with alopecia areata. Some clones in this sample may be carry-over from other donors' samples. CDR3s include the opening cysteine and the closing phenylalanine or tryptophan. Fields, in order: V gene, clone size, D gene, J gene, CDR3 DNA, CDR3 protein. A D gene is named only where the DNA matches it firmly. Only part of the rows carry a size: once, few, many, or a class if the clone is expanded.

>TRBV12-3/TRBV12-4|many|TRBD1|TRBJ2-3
TGTGCCAGCACGACCTACAGGGGTCGCACAGATACGCAGTATTTT
CASTTYRGRTDTQYF
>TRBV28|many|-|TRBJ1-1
TGTGCCAGCAGTTCCCATAGTTTGTTGGGGGGCGCGGGGGTTTCGACCACTGAAGCTTTCTTT
CASSSHSLLGGAGVSTTEAFF
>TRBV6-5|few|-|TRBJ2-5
TGTGCCAGCAGTTACTGGGAGAACCAAGAGACCCAGTACTTC
CASSYWENQETQYF
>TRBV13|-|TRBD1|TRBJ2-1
TGTGCCAGCAGCGGATCCGGGACAGGAGACTACAATGAGCAGTTCTTC
CASSGSGTGDYNEQFF
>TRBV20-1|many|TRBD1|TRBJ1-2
TGCAGTGCGTCCCGGGACAGGCATGGCTACACCTTC
CSASRDRHGYTF
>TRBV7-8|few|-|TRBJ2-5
TGTGCCAGCAGCCCCTGGGTCCAAGAGACCCAGTACTTC
CASSPWVQETQYF
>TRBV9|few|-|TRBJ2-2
TGTGCCAACAGCCCGCTAGATAGTTTGACCGGGGAGCTGTTTTTT
CANSPLDSLTGELFF
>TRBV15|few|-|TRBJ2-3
TGTGCCACCAGCAGAGATGGGGCAAGTACAGATACGCAGTATTTT
CATSRDGASTDTQYF
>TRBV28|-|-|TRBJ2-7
TGTGCCAGCAGCCGCCTCGGACTTTCGTACGAGCAGTACTTC
CASSRLGLSYEQYF
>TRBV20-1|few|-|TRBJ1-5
TGCAGTGCTAGAGCTACAGTAGGGGGTACAACGCAGCCCCAGCATTTT
CSARATVGGTTQPQHF
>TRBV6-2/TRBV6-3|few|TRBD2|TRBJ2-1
TGTGCCAGCAGGACCGGGACTAGCGGGCTGGATGAGCAGTTCTTC
CASRTGTSGLDEQFF
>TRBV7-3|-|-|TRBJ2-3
TGTGCCAGCAGTTCTACCGGGGCGAGCACAGATACGCAGTATTTT
CASSSTGASTDTQYF
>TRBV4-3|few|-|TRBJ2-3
TGCGCCAGCAGCCAAGAAATCGGTACAGATACGCAGTATTTT
CASSQEIGTDTQYF